The subject of this entry is one T cell receptor (beta chain). Its antigen is unknown. The sample is drawn from a study of post-analysis software for immune sequencing data. The TCR beta cDNA libraries contained unique molecular identifiers. Each CDR3 protein gets one entry after TCRdb re-called the PCR reads with MiXCR. Of about 540,000 distinct CDR3 sequences detected, 30% to 40% appear once; the ten largest clones hold 5% to 6%. Study-wide results and caveats: With TRBV5-6, TRBV5-1 and TRBV20-1 included, about 5 TRBV segments were more frequent in patients than in controls.

Germline-derived CDR1 and CDR2 are MNHEY and SVGAGI. CDR3 length equals 14 residues. Trimming removed 6 bases from V and 8 bases from J, with 18 bases in between. This TCR came from a girl between 2 and 17 years old with multiple sclerosis. The sample consisted of blood. The chain carries TRBV6-5 and TRBJ2-3; the D gene could be TRBD1 or TRBD2 (6 bases each). CDR3 residues: CASSWGQSGGTQYF. The CDR3 DNA reads as TGTGCCAGCAGCTGGGGGCAGTCCGGGGGTACGCAGTATTTT.